Given below is one T cell receptor (beta chain) in context. Its antigen target is currently unknown. One base away there is no much larger clone; base qualities are not given. This specimen comes from a study of blood T cell repertoires in COVID-19 (dated by TCRdb to 2020 to 2022). With regard to the full study: Samples from collaborators originated in the United States, Italy and Spain and spanned both the acute and convalescent phases of COVID-19. The prospective study material was composed of cDNA or gDNA derived from T cells, B-cell-depleted T cells, or PBMCs. The repertoires were made available in a free public database intended to serve as a resource for research on the immune response to SARS-CoV-2. Samples came from the ongoing ImmuneRACE study (first 160 participants) plus 1,254 subjects from 6 global collaborators. Where available, HLA class I and class II types were obtained from metadata supplied by the sample provider rather than from assay-based typing. Subjects who had been exposed to COVID-19, were actively infected with it, or had recovered from it provided the deeply sampled blood TCRbeta repertoires that made up the dataset. The sample metadata nearly always contained a de-identified subject ID, COVID-19 status, age in years and sex. General study outcomes and caveats: The quantity of clinical and demographic metadata differed by source and by participant and was supplied without curation.

The immunoSEQ Assay, a bias-controlled multiplex PCR, was used to amplify TCRbeta CDR3 regions from genomic DNA. The authors processed their data as follows. Within the assay, amplification of reference gene primers was used to estimate how many nucleated cells each sample contained. Sequence reads were collapsed and filtered to measure the absolute abundance of every unique TCRbeta CDR3 rearrangement. For each sample, productive Simpson clonality was calculated by taking the square root of Simpson's diversity index across productive rearrangements. Not all clones reach the TCRdb copy of this immuneACCESS table, which keeps in-frame sequences only. Checked studies attribute under half of the gap to unresolved V genes and leave the rest unexplained. V and J calls and clone size are copied from that table; D and trimming were computed from the DNA. The sample data list about 110,000 clones, and roughly 80% of these were observed just once. Of the sample, more than 4% is held by the ten largest clones.

The collaborating institutions used their own protocols to collect whole blood in K2EDTA tubes. Collaborator samples were shipped for TCRbeta analysis as frozen whole blood, isolated PBMCs, or DNA extracted from either sample type. The CDR3 has 14 amino acids, counting the end cysteine and phenylalanine. Only the CDR3 part of the read is kept: 42 bases, read in frame from the first base. V is shortened by 3 bases, J by 2 bases, and the region joining them spans 11 bases. The germline V gene (reference sequence) supplies CDR1 LGHDT and CDR2 YNNKEL. The clonotype was recovered from a human donor in a cohort sampled during active or convalescent COVID-19. Material for sequencing was peripheral blood. Recombination linked TRBV3-1 (or the pseudogene TRBV3-2) to TRBJ2-7, with TRBD2 as a weak D call on 5 bases. The CDR3 has the sequence CASSHWSSPYEQYF. In nucleotides, the sequence is TGTGCCAGCAGCCATTGGTCTAGCCCCTACGAGCAGTACTTC.